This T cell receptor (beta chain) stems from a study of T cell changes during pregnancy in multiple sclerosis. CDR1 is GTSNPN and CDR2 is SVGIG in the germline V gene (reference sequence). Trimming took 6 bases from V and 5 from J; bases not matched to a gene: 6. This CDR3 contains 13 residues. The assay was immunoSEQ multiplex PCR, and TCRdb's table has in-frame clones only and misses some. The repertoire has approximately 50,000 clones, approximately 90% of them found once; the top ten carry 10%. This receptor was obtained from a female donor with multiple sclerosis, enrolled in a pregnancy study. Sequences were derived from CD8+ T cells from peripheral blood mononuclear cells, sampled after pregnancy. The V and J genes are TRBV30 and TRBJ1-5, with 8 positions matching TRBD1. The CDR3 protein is CACRQGIDQPQHF. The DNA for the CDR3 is TGTGCCTGTAGACAGGGGATCGATCAGCCCCAGCATTTT.